This entry concerns a single T cell receptor beta chain. Profiling relied on immunoSEQ multiplex PCR, and the TCRdb table lists in-frame clones only, not all of them. This sample has about 440,000 clones, with 87% found just once. Germline CDR1 KGHSH, CDR2 LQKENI. The CDR3 is 14 residues long. The V gene lost 2 bases and the J gene lost 4 bases, with 9 bases spanning the gap. These data belong to a study of blood T cell repertoires in COVID-19. Study details: Sites in the United States, Italy and Spain provided acute and convalescent COVID-19 samples.

This receptor was taken from a woman between 18 and 30 years old with acute COVID-19. The source material was PBMCs or T cells enriched from blood (not recorded which). The rearrangement joins TRBV18 to TRBJ2-1; D not certain. The CDR3 sequence: CASSPIQRYNEQFF. For the CDR3, the DNA is TGTGCCAGCTCACCAATACAGAGATACAATGAGCAGTTCTTC.